At least ten counts were recorded for the clone carrying this TCR beta chain. Under 3 months was the duration of disease in ophthalmopathy patients, who also had a Clinical Activity Score of at least 3 and a NOSPECS grade of at least 4. Those patients with uncontrolled infection, other autoimmune disease, pregnancy or lactation were excluded. This specimen belongs to a study of T cells in Graves' hyperthyroidism and ophthalmopathy. The TCR beta CDR3 regions underwent amplification using RNA transcripts as the source. HTBI primers drove first-round RT-PCR of the TCR CDR3. TCRdb itself ran the multiplex PCR reads through MiXCR, one entry per CDR3 protein. The data show 490,000 or so distinct CDR3 sequences, 20% to 25% seen once. The TCR originated in a woman aged 65 to 85 with Graves' ophthalmopathy. Sequencing was performed on blood.

The CDR3: CASSPLPWETQYF. CDR3 coding DNA: TGTGCCAGCAGCCCACTCCCGTGGGAGACCCAGTACTTC. V usage is TRBV3-1 and J usage is TRBJ2-5; D gene uncertain. Germline-derived CDR1 and CDR2 are LGHDT and YNNKEL (reference sequence). V was shortened by 4 bases and J by 5 bases, with 11 bases between the two germline ends. CDR3 length equals 13 residues.